This T cell receptor beta chain derives from a study of T cell repertoires in cytomegalovirus infection. TCRdb used MiXCR to reprocess the reads, holding one entry per CDR3 protein. The data hold roughly 720,000 distinct CDR3 sequences, with roughly a third observed a single time. Germline V gene lookup returns CDR1 MDHEN and CDR2 SYDVKM. V dropped 4 bases and J dropped 2; count of bases not matched to a gene: 16. There are 18 residues in the CDR3. The receptor's source is a human donor in good health (CMV status not recorded). Some clones in this sample may be carry-over from other donors' samples. The sequenced sample consisted of PBMCs. This chain connects TRBV28 to TRBJ1-2, with TRBD1 matching 7 bases. Here the CDR3 DNA reads TGTGCCAGCAGTTCTTCTTCCGAGGGGGCTATCTACAACTATGGCTACACCTTC. Amino acid sequence: CASSSSSEGAIYNYGYTF.